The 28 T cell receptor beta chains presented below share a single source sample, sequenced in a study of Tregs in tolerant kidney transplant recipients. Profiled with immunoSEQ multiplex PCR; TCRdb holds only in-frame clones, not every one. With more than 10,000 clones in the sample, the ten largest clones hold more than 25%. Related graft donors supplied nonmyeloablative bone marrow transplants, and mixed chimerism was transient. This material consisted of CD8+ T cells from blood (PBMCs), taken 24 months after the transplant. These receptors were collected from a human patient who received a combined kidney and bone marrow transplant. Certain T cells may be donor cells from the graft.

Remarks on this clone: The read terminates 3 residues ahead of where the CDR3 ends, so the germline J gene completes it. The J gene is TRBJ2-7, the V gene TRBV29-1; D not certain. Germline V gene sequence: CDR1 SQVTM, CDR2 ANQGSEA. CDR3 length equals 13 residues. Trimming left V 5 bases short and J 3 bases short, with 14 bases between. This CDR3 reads CSVTVTFSYEQYF. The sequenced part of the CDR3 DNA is TGCAGCGTTACTGTGACTTTTAGCTACGAG.

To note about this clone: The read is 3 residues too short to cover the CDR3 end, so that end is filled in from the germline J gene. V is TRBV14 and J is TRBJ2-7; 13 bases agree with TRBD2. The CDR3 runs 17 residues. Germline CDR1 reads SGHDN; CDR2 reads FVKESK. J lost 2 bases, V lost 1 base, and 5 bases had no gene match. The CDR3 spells CASSQAIGTSGTYEQYF. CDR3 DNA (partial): TGTGCCAGCAGCCAAGCAATTGGGACTAGCGGGACCTACGAG.

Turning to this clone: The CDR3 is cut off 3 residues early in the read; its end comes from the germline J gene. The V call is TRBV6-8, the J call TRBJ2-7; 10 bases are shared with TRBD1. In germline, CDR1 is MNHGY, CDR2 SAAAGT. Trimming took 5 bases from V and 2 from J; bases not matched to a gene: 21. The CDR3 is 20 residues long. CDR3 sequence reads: CASSPHNGTGECMGPYEQYF. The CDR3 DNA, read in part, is TGTGCCAGCAGTCCACATAACGGGACAGGGGAATGCATGGGGCCCTACGAG.

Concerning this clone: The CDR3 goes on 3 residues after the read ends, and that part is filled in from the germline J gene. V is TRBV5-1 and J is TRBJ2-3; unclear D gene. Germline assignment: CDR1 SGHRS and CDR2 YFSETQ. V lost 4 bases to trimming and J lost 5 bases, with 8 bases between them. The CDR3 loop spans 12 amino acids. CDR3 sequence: CASSPFGDTQYF. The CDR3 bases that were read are TGCGCCAGCAGCCCGTTCGGAGATACG. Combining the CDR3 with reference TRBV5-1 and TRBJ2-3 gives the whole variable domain KAGVTQTPRYLIKTRGQQVTLSCSPISGHRSVSWYQQTPGQGLQFLFEYFSETQRNKGNFPGRFSGRQFSNSRSEMNVSTLELGDSALYLCASSPFGDTQYFGPGTRLTVL.

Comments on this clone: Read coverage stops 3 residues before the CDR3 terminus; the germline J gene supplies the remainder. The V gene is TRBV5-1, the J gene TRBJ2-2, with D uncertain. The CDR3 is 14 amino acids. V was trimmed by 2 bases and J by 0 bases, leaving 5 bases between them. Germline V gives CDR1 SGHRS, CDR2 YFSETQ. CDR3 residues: CASSFQSNTGELFF. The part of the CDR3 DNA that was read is TGCGCCAGCAGCTTCCAGTCGAACACCGGGGAG.

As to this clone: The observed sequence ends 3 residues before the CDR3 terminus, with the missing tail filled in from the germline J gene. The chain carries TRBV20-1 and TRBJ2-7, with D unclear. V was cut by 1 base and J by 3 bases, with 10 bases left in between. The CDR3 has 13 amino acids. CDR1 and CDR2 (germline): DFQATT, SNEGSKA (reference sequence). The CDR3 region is CSARVNSHYEQYF. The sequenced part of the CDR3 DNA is TGCAGTGCTAGAGTTAACAGTCACTACGAG.

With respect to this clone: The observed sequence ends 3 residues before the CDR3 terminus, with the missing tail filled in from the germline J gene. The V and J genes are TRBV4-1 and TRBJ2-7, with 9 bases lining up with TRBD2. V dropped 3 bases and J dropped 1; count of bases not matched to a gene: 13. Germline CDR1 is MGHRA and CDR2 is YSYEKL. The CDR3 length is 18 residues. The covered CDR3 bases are TGCGCCAGCAGCCACGGACCCCTTAGCGGGAGAGAGTCCTACGAG. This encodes CASSHGPLSGRESYE. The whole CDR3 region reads CASSHGPLSGRESYEQYF.

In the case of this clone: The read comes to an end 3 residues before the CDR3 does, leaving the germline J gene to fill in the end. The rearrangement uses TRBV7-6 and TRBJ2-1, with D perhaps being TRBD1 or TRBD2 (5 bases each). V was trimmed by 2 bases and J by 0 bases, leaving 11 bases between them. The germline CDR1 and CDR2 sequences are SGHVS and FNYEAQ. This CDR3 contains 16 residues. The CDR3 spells CASSLRGVGSYNEQFF. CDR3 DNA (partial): TGTGCCAGCAGCTTAAGAGGGGTAGGCTCCTACAATGAG.

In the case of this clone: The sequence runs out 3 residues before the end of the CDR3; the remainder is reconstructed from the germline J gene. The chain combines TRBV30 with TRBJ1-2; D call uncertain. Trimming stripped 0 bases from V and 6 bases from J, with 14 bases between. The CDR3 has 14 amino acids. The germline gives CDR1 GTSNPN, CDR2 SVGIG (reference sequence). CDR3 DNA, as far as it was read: TGTGCCTGGAGTGTACTCAGGCAGCAGAATGGC. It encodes CAWSVLRQQNG. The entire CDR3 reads CAWSVLRQQNGYTF.

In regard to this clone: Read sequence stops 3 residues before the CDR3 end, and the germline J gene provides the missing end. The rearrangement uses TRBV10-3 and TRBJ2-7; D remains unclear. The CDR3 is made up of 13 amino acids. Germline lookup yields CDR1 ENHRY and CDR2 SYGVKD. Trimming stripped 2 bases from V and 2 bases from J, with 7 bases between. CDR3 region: CAISEERAYEQYF. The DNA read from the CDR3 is TGTGCCATCAGTGAGGAACGGGCCTACGAG.

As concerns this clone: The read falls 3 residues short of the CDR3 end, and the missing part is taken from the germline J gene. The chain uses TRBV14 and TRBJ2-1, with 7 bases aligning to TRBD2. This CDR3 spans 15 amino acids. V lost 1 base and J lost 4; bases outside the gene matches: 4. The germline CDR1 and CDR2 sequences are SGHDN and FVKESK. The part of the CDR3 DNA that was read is TGTGCCAGCAGCCAAGCGACTAGCAAGTACAATGAG. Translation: CASSQATSKYNE. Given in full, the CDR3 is CASSQATSKYNEQFF. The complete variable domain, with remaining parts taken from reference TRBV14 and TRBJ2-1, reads EAGVTQFPSHSVIEKGQTVTLRCDPISGHDNLYWYRRVMGKEIKFLLHFVKESKQDESGMPNNRFLAERTGGTYSTLKVQPAELEDSGVYFCASSQATSKYNEQFFGPGTRLTVL.

CDR3 loop: CASSNTAGGARETQYF. CDR3 DNA, as far as it was read: TGTGCCAGTAGTAATACAGCGGGGGGAGCAAGGGAGACC. The chain uses TRBV19 and TRBJ2-5; 9 positions agree with TRBD2. Coverage ceases 3 residues before the CDR3 finishes, and the germline J gene fills in the end. The CDR3 runs to 16 residues. Germline lookup yields CDR1 LNHDA and CDR2 SQIVND (reference sequence). Trimming took 4 bases from V and 5 from J; bases not matched to a gene: 11.

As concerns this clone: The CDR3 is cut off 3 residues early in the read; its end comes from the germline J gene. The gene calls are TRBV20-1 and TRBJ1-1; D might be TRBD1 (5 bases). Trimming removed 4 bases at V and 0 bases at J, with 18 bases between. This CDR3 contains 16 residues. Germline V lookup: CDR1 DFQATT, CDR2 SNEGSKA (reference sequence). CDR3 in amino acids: CSAISSGHNMNTEAFF. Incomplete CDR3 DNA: TGCAGTGCTATAAGCTCCGGACACAACATGAACACTGAA.

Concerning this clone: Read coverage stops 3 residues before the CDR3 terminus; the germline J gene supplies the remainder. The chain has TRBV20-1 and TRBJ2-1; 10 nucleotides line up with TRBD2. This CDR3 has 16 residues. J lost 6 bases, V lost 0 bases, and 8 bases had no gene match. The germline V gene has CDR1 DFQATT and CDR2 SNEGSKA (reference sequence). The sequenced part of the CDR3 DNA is TGCAGTGCTAGAGAGGGGGCTAGCGGGAGAGTCAATGAG. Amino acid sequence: CSAREGASGRVNE. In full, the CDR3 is CSAREGASGRVNEQFF.

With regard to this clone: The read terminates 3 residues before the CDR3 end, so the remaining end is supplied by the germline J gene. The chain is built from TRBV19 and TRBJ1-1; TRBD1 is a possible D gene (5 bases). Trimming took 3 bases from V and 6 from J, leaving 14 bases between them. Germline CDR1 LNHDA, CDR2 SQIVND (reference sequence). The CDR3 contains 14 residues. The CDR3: CASSITGPGSEAFF. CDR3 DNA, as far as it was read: TGTGCCAGTAGTATTACAGGACCTGGTTCTGAA.

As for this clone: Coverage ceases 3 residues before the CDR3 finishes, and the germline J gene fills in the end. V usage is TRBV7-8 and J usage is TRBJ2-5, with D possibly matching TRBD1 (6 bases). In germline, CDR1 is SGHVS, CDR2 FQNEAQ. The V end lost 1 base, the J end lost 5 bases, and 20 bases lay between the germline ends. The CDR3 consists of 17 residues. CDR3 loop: CASSLVVLGAMQETQYF. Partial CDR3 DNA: TGTGCCAGCAGCTTAGTAGTACTGGGGGCGATGCAGGAGACC. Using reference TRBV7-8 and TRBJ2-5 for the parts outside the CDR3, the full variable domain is GAGVSQSPRYKVAKRGQDVALRCDPISGHVSLFWYQQALGQGPEFLTYFQNEAQLDKSGLPSDRFFAERPEGSVSTLKIQRTQQEDSAVYLCASSLVVLGAMQETQYFGPGTRLLVL.

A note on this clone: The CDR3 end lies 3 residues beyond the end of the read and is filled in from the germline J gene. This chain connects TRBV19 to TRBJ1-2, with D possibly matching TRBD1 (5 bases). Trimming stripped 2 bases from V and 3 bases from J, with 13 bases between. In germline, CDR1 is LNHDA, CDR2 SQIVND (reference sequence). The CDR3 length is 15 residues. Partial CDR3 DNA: TGTGCCAGTAGTATAACCCCGGACATCCACTATGGC. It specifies CASSITPDIHYG. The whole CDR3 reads CASSITPDIHYGYTF.

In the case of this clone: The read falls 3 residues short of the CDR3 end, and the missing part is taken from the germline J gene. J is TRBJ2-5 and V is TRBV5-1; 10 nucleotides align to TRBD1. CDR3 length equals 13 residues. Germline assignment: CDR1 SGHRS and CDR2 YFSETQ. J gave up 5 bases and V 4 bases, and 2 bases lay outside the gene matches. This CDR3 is CASSQGQGETQYF. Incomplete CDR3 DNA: TGCGCCAGCAGCCAGGGACAGGGGGAGACC.

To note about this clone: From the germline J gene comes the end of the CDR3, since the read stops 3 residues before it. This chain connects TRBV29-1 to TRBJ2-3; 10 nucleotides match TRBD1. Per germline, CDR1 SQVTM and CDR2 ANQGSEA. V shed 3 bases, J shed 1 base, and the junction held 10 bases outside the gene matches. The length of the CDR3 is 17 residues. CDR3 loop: CSVDWTGGFSGTDTQYF. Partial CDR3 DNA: TGCAGCGTTGATTGGACAGGGGGGTTTTCCGGCACAGATACG.

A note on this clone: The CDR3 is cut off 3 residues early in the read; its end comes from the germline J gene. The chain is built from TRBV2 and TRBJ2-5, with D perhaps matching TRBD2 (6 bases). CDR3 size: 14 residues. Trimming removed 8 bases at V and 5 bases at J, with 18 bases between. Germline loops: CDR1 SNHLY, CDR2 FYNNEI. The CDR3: CASRRSGGPETQYF. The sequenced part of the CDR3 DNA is TGTGCCAGCCGACGGTCAGGAGGGCCCGAGACC. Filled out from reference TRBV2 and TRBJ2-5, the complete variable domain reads EPEVTQTPSHQVTQMGQEVILRCVPISNHLYFYWYRQILGQKVEFLVSFYNNEISEKSEIFDDQFSVERPDGSNFTLKIRSTKLEDSAMYFCASRRSGGPETQYFGPGTRLLVL.

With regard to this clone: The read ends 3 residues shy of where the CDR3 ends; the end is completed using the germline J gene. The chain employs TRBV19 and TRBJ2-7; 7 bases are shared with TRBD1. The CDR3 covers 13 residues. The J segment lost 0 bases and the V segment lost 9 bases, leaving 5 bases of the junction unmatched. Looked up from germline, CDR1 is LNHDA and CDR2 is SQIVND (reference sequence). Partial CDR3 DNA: TGTGCCAGCGCACAGGGGAGCTCCTACGAG. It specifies CASAQGSSYE. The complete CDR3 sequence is CASAQGSSYEQYF.

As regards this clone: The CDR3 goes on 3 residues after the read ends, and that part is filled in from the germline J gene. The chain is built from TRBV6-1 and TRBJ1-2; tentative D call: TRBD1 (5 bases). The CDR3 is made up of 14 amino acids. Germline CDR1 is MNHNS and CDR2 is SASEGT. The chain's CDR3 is CASSEARRGPPYTF. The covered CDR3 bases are TGTGCCAGCAGTGAAGCGAGAAGGGGCCCCCCC.

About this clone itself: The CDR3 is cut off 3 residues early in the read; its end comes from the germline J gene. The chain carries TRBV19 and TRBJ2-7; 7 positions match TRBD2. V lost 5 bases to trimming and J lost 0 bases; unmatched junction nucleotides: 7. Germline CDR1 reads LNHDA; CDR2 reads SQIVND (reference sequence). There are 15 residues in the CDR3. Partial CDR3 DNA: TGTGCCAGTAGTCCTGGTAGCGGGCACTCCTACGAG. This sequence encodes CASSPGSGHSYE. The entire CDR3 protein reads CASSPGSGHSYEQYF.

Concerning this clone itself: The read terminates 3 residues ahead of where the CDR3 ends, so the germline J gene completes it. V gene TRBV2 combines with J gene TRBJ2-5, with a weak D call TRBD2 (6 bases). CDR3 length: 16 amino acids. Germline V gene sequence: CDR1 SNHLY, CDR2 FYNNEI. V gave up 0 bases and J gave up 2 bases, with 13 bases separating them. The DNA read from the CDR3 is TGTGCCAGCAGTGAAGCGCTTCGCGGGGTACAAGAGACC. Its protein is CASSEALRGVQET. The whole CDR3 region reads CASSEALRGVQETQYF.

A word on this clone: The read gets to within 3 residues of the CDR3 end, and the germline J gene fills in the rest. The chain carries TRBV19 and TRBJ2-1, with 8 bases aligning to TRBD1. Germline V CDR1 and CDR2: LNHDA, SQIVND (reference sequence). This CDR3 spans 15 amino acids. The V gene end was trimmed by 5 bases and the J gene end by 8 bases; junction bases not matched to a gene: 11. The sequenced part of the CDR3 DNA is TGTGCCAGTAGTCCGGACAGGGTAGCGGCCGATGAG. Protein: CASSPDRVAADE. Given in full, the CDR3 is CASSPDRVAADEQFF.

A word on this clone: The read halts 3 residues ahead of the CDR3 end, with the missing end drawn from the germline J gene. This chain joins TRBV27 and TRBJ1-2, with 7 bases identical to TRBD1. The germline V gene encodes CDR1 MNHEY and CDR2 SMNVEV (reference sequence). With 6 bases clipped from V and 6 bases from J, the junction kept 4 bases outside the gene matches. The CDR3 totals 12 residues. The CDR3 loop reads CASSPTGNGYTF. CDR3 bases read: TGTGCCAGCAGCCCGACAGGGAATGGC.

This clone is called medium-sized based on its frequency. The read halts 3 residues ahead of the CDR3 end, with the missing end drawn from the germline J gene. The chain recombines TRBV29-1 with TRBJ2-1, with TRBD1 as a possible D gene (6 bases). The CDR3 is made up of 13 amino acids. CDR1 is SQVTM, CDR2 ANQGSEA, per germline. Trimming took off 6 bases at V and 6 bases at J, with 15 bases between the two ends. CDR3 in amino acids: CSVLTGEGNEQFF. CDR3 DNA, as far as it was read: TGCAGCGTCCTGACAGGAGAAGGCAATGAG.

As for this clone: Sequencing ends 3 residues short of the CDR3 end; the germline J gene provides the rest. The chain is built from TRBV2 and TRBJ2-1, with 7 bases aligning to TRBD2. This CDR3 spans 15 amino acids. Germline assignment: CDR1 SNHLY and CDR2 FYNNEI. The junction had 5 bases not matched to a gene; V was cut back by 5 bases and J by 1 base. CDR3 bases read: TGTGCCAGCAGTAGGACTAGTTTATCCTACAATGAG. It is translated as CASSRTSLSYNE. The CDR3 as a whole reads CASSRTSLSYNEQFF.